A selection of T cell receptor beta chains follows, all from one sample in a study of shared clonotypes between healthy human individuals. The method was immunoSEQ multiplex PCR; TCRdb's version includes in-frame clones alone and lacks a portion of them. Altogether more than 850,000 clones are present, roughly 74% being singletons, with the ten largest covering under 0.65%. The sample was memory CD4+ T cells from PBMCs. These receptor sequences come from a man between 18 and 29 years old in good health. Some clones in this sample may be carry-over from other donors' samples. Both conserved end residues are part of each CDR3. Each record gives: D gene, V gene, J gene, clone size, CDR3 protein, CDR3 DNA. A D gene is named only where the DNA matches it firmly. Size tells how often a clone was seen (once, few, many) or the class of an expanded clone, and some rows leave it out.

NA	TRBV28	TRBJ2-3	many	CASSFASTDTQYF	TGTGCCAGCAGTTTCGCCAGCACAGATACGCAGTATTTT
NA	TRBV6-5	TRBJ2-3	NA	CASIPGRIGNTQYF	TGTGCCAGCATTCCTGGACGCATCGGCAATACGCAGTATTTT
NA	TRBV30	TRBJ1-3	NA	CAGTHLSGNTIYF	TGTGCCGGGACTCATCTCTCTGGAAACACCATATATTTT
TRBD2	TRBV6-1	TRBJ2-6	NA	CASLRGDGANVLTF	TGTGCCAGCCTCCGGGGGGATGGGGCCAACGTCCTGACTTTC
NA	TRBV18	TRBJ2-1	NA	CASSPLRGSAIQDEQFF	TGTGCCAGCTCACCCCTACGGGGTAGCGCCATCCAGGATGAGCAGTTCTTC
NA	TRBV7-9	TRBJ1-2	NA	CASSLERTRYTF	TGTGCCAGCAGCTTAGAGCGTACGCGGTACACCTTC
TRBD2	TRBV6-6	TRBJ2-2	few	CASRLGTSGTGELFF	TGTGCCAGCAGGCTGGGGACTAGCGGCACCGGGGAGCTGTTTTTT
TRBD1	TRBV13	TRBJ2-1	NA	CASSLGDRGSFSYNEQFF	TGTGCCAGCAGCTTAGGGGACAGGGGGAGTTTCTCCTACAATGAGCAGTTCTTC
NA	TRBV9	TRBJ1-4	NA	CASSVVCSGRFSTNEKLFF	TGTGCCAGCAGCGTAGTCTGTTCGGGCCGCTTTTCAACTAATGAAAAACTGTTTTTT
TRBD2	TRBV11-2	TRBJ2-1	NA	CASSPLRGRDNEQFF	TGTGCCAGCAGCCCACTACGCGGGAGGGACAATGAGCAGTTCTTC
NA	TRBV4-3	TRBJ1-2	NA	CASSQDRAGGYTF	TGCGCCAGCAGCCAAGACAGGGCGGGGGGCTACACCTTC
NA	TRBV27	TRBJ2-7	NA	CASGGSYEQYF	TGTGCCAGCGGGGGCTCCTACGAGCAGTACTTC
TRBD2	TRBV2	TRBJ2-1	NA	CASSDPVNGRASYNEQFF	TGTGCCAGCAGTGATCCCGTTAACGGGAGGGCCTCCTACAATGAGCAGTTCTTC
NA	TRBV2	TRBJ2-5	NA	CASSEALQTGAQYF	TGTGCCAGCAGTGAAGCGCTACAAACGGGGGCCCAGTACTTC
NA	TRBV7-9	TRBJ1-1	NA	CASTHPGGVTEAFF	TGTGCCAGCACCCACCCCGGTGGGGTCACTGAAGCTTTCTTT